This TCR beta chain derives from a study of post-analysis software for immune sequencing data. Across the whole study: Relapsing-remitting, secondary progressive and progressive-relapsing multiple sclerosis were all included among the disease courses. General study results and limits: In patients, TRBV5-6, TRBV5-1 and TRBV20-1 belonged to roughly five TRBV segments found more frequently than in controls. Those samples that were prepared in the same batch co-clustered strongly by F measure.

On this clonotype: What it binds is unknown.

The authors incorporated unique molecular identifiers into the TCR beta cDNA libraries. The authors obtained approximately 460,000 cDNA molecules from approximately 0.95 to 9.8 million T cells. TCRdb re-derived calls from the PCR reads in MiXCR, one entry per CDR3 protein. The table has around 250,000 distinct CDR3 sequences, 36% seen once. Trimming took 5 bases from V and 4 from J, leaving 18 bases between them. This CDR3 has 16 residues. Germline lookup yields CDR1 SGHTA and CDR2 FQGNSA. This clonotype originated in a girl aged 10 to 17 with multiple sclerosis. The chain combines TRBV7-2 with TRBJ2-1; weak D call: TRBD2 (6 bases). Source material: blood. CDR3 bases: TGTGCCAGCAGCCCGGGACGAGCGGGCGCGTACAATGAGCAGTTCTTC. The encoded protein is CASSPGRAGAYNEQFF.